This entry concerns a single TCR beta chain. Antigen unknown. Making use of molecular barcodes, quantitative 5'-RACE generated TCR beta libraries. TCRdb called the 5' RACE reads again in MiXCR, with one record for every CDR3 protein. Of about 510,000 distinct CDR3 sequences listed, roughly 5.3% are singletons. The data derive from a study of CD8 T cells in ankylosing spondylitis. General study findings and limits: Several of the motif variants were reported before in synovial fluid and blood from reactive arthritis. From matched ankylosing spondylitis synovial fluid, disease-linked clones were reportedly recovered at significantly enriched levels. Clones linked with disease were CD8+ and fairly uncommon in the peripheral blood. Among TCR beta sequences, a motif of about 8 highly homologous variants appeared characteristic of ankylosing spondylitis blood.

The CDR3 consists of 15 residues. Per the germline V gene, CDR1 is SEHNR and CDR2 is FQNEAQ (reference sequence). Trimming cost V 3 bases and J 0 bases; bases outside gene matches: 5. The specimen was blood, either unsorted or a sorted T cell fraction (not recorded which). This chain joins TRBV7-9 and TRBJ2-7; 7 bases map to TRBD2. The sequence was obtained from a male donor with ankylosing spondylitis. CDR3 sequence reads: CASSFQERDSYEQYF. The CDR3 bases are TGTGCCAGCAGCTTTCAGGAGCGGGACTCCTACGAGCAGTACTTC.